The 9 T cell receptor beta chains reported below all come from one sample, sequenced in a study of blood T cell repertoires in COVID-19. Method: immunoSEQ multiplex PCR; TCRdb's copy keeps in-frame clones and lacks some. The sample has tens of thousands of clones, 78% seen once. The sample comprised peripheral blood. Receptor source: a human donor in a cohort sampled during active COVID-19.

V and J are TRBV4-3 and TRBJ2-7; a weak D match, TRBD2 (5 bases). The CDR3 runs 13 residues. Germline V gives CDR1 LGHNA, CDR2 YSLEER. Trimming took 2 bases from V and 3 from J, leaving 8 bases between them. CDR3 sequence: CASSQLSGYEQYF. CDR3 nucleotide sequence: TGCGCCAGCAGCCAACTCAGCGGCTACGAGCAGTACTTC.

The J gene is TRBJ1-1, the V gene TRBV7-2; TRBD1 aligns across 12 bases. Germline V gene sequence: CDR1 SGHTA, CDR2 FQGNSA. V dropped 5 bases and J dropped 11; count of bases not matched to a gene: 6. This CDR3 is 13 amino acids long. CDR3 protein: CASSLRDRGRAFF. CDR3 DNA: TGTGCCAGCAGCCTCCGGGACAGGGGGCGGGCTTTCTTT.

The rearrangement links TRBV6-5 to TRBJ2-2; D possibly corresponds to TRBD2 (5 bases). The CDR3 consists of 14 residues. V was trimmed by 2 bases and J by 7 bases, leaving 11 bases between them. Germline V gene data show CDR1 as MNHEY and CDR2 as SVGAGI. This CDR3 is CASSYLRGNGELFF. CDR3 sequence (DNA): TGTGCCAGCAGTTACCTACGGGGAAACGGGGAGCTGTTTTTT.

The CDR3 DNA sequence: TGTGCCAGCAGCCTAGGACATGACGAGCAGTACTTC. Residues: CASSLGHDEQYF. The chain carries TRBV7-6 and TRBJ2-7; a possible D gene is TRBD1 (5 bases). CDR1 is SGHVS and CDR2 is FNYEAQ in the germline V gene. Deletions cut 5 bases from V and 5 bases from J, with 10 bases between. The CDR3 extends over 12 amino acids. The full variable domain, its missing parts supplied by reference TRBV7-6 and TRBJ2-7, is GAGVSQSPRYKVTKRGQDVALRCDPISGHVSLYWYRQALGQGPEFLTYFNYEAQQDKSGLPNDRFSAERPEGSISTLTIQRTEQRDSAMYRCASSLGHDEQYFGPGTRLTVT.

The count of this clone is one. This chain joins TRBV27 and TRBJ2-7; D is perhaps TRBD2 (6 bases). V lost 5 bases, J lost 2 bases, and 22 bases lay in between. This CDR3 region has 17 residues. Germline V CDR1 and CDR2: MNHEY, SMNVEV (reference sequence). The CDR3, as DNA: TGTGCCAGCAGTCCTACTCCTCCCGGGACTTTTACCTACGAGCAGTACTTC. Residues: CASSPTPPGTFTYEQYF.

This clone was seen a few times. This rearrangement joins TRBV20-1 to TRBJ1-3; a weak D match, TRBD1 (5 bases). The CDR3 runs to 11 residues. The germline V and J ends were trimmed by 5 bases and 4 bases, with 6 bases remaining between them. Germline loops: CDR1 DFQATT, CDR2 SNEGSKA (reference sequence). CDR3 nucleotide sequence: TGCAGTGCTCGACAGGGAAACACCATATATTTT. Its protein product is CSARQGNTIYF.

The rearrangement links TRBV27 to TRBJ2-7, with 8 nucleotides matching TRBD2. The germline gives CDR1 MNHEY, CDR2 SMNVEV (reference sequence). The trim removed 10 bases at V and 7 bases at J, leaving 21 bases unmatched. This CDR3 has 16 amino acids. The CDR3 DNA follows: TGTGCCACCCACATCGCCGGGGGGGCGGGAGTCGGAGAGCAGTACTTC. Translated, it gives CATHIAGGAGVGEQYF.

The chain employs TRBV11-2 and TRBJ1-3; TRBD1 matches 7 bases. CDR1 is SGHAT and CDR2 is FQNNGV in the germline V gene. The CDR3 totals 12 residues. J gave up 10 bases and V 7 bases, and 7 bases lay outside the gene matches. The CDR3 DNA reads TGTGCCAGCACTCAATACAGGGGTACCATATATTTT. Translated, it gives CASTQYRGTIYF.

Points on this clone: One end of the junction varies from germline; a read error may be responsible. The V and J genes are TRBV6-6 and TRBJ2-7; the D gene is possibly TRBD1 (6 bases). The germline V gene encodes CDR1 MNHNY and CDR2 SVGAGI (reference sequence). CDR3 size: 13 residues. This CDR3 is CASSYSAGQGKAF. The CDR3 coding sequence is TGTGCCAGCAGTTACTCAGCCGGGCAGGGGAAGGCCTTC.